This TCR beta chain was captured by sequencing in a study of CD8 T cells in ankylosing spondylitis. Study-level findings and limits: CD8+ disease-linked clones were present at relatively low frequencies in blood. Enrichment of disease-linked clones was reportedly significant in matched ankylosing spondylitis synovial fluid.

MiXCR was run by TCRdb on the 5' RACE reads, yielding one entry per CDR3 protein. Among 200,000 to 300,000 distinct CDR3 sequences, about 11% were seen once, and the ten largest hold about 3%. CDR3 size: 15 residues. Losses at the gene ends were 5 bases for V and 6 bases for J; bases not matched to a gene: 6. Germline-derived CDR1 and CDR2 are LNHDA and SQIVND (reference sequence). Points on this clonotype: Its cognate antigen is unknown.

This chain uses TRBV19 with TRBJ2-1; 11 bases map to TRBD1. Material: blood, either unsorted or a sorted T cell fraction (not recorded which). The TCR was taken from a male donor with ankylosing spondylitis or in good health (not recorded which). CDR3 protein: CASSFTGTGGNEQFF. CDR3 DNA sequence: TGTGCCAGTAGTTTCACCGGGACAGGGGGCAATGAGCAGTTCTTC. Full variable domain (rest looked up from reference TRBV19 and TRBJ2-1): DGGITQSPKYLFRKEGQNVTLSCEQNLNHDAMYWYRQDPGQGLRLIYYSQIVNDFQKGDIAEGYSVSREKKESFPLTVTSAQKNPTAFYLCASSFTGTGGNEQFFGPGTRLTVL.